A selection of T cell receptor beta chains follows, all from one sample in a study of control samples from healthy donors and cancer patients. Libraries were prepared by immunoSEQ multiplex PCR; TCRdb keeps only in-frame clonotypes and omits some of them. The table includes around 110,000 clones, 88% detected once. Material: blood. These receptors were collected from a woman between 65 and 79 years old in good health. The conserved cysteine and the conserved F or W are not part of the CDR3 here. The order of the fields is V gene, clone size, CDR3 protein. A row's size may be missing; if present it is once, few, many or a size class.

TRBV7-9 . ASSALLRGSTGNTIY
TRBV14 once ASSPKPGTGLNEKLF
TRBV7-3 . ASSLWGDNEQF
TRBV11-3 . ASSLEAGTDTQY
TRBV19 . ASRSAGGVEKLF
TRBV27 . ASRRGGQGGGYT
TRBV3-1/TRBV3-2 . ASILWRGKYNEQF
TRBV5-1 . ACRRDPNTEAF
TRBV5-1 . ASSLELGNYGYT
TRBV21-1 . ASSKESAGVGSGNQPQH
TRBV7-9 . ASSGKEAGTSNEQF
TRBV6-5 . ATGTGVYGYT
TRBV7-2 . ASSFHRGPTNNEQF
TRBV7-2 . ASSGYSDTQY
TRBV7-6 . ASSLKARGAAHSSGSYNEQF
TRBV11-2 . ASSSQGYNSPLH
TRBV12-5 . ASGLEETQY
TRBV27 . ASSFSWADTQY
TRBV6-4 few ASGRGGAFYEQY
TRBV10-1 . ASSAAGARETQY
TRBV21-1 once ASRLTQY
TRBV25-1 . ATSGGVYEKLF
TRBV19 . ASSITGDTEAF
TRBV10-3 few AITEGAGGVDTQY
TRBV18 . ASSPGVNQPQH
TRBV5-4 once ASSLLSGGDRVRGYT
TRBV19 . ASKDRDRGASNEKLF